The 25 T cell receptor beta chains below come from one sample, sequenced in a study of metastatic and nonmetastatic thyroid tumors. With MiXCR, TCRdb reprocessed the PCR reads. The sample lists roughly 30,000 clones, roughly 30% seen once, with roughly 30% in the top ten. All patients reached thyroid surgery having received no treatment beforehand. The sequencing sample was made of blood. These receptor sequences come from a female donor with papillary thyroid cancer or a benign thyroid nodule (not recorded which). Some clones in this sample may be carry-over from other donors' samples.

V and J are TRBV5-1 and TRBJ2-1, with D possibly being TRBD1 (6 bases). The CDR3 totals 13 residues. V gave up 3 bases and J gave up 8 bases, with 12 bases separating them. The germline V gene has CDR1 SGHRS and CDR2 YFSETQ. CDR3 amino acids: CASSSQGRDEQFF. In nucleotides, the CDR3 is TGCGCCAGCAGCTCACAGGGTAGGGATGAGCAGTTCTTC.

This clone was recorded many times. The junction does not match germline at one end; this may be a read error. The DNA of the CDR3 is TGTGCCACCAGTGAAGGGCGGGTCAACTCTGGGGCCAACGTCCTGACTTTC. Amino acids: CATSEGRVNSGANVLTF. This sequence joins TRBV10-3 and TRBJ2-6; maybe TRBD2 (5 bases). CDR3 length equals 17 residues. Per germline, CDR1 ENHRY and CDR2 SYGVKD.

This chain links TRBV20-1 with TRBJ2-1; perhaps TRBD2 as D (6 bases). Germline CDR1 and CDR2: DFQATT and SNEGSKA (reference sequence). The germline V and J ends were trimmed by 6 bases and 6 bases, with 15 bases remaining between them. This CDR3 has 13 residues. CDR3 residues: CSAQRATTNEQFF. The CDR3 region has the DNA TGCAGTGCCCAGCGGGCTACCACCAATGAGCAGTTCTTC.

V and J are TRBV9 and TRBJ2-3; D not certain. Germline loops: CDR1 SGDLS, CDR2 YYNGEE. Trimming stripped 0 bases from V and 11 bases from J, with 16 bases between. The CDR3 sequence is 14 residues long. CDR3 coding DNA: TGTGCCAGCAGCGTAGATTCAGGCCACTACGAGCAGTATTTT. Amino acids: CASSVDSGHYEQYF.

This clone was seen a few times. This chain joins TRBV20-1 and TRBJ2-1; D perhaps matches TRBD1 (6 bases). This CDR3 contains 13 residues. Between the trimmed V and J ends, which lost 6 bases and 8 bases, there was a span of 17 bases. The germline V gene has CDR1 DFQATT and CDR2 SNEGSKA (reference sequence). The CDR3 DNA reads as TGCAGTGCCTCCGCCAGGGGTAGGGATGAGCAGTTCTTC. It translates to CSASARGRDEQFF.

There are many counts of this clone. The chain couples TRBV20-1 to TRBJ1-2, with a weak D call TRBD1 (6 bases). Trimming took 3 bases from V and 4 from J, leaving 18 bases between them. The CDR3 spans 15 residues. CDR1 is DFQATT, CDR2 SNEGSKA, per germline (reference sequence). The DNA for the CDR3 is TGCAGTGCTAGTAGCGGTGCAGGGGTGGGCTATGGCTACACCTTC. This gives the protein CSASSGAGVGYGYTF.

CDR3 in amino acids: CATSLSGSNEQYF. The CDR3 coding sequence is TGTGCCACTTCATTGAGCGGGAGTAATGAGCAGTACTTC. This rearrangement joins TRBV12-3 or TRBV12-4 to TRBJ2-7; 8 nucleotides match TRBD2. The CDR3 is 13 amino acids. The V segment lost 10 bases and the J segment 7 bases; nucleotides outside the gene matches: 12.

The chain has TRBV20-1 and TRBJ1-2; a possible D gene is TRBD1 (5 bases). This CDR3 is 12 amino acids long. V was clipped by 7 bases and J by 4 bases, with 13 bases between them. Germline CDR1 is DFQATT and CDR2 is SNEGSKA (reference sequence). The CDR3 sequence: CSVLTAIYGYTF. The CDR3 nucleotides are TGCAGTGTTCTGACAGCTATCTATGGCTACACCTTC.

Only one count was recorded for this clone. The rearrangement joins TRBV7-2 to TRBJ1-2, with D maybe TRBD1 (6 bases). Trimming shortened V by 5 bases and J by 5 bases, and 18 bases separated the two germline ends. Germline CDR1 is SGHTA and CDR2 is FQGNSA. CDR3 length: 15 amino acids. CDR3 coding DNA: TGTGCCAGCAGCCCTACGGACAGCCCTCAGTATGGCTACACCTTC. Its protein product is CASSPTDSPQYGYTF. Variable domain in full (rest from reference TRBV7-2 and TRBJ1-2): GAGVSQSPSNKVTEKGKDVELRCDPISGHTALYWYRQSLGQGLEFLIYFQGNSAPDKSGLPSDRFSAERTGGSVSTLTIQRTQQEDSAVYLCASSPTDSPQYGYTFGSGTRLTVV.

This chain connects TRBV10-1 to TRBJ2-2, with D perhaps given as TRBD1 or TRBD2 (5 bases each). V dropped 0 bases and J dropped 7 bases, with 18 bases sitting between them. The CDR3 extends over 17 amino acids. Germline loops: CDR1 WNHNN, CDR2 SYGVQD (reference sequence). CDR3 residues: CASSESLRGDPLGELFF. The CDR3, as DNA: TGCGCCAGCAGTGAGTCATTGAGGGGAGATCCTCTCGGGGAGCTGTTTTTT.

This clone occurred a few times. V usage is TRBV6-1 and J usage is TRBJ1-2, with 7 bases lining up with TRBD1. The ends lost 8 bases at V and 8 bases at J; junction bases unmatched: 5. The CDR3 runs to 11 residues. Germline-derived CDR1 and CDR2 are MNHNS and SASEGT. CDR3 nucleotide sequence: TGTGCCAGCGGAACAGGGGAAGGCTACACCTTC. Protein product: CASGTGEGYTF.

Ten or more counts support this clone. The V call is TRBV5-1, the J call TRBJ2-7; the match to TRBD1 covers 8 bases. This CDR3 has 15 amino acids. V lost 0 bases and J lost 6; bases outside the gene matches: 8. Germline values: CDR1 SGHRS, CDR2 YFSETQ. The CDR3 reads CASSLARQGAGEQYF. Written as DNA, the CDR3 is TGCGCCAGCAGCTTGGCCAGGCAGGGGGCAGGCGAGCAGTACTTC. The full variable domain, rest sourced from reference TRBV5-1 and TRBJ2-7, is KAGVTQTPRYLIKTRGQQVTLSCSPISGHRSVSWYQQTPGQGLQFLFEYFSETQRNKGNFPGRFSGRQFSNSRSEMNVSTLELGDSALYLCASSLARQGAGEQYFGPGTRLTVT.

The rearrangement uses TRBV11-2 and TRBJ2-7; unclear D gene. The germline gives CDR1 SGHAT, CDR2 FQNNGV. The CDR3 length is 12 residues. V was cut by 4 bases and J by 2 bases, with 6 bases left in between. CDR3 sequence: CASSYLTYEQYF. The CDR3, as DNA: TGTGCCAGCAGCTACCTTACCTACGAGCAGTACTTC.

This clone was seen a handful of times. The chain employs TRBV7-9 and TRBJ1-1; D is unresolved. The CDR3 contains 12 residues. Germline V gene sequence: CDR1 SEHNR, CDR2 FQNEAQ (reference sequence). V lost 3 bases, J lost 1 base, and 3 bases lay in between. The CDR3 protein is CASSFGNTEAFF. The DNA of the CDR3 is TGTGCCAGCAGCTTTGGGAACACTGAAGCTTTCTTT.

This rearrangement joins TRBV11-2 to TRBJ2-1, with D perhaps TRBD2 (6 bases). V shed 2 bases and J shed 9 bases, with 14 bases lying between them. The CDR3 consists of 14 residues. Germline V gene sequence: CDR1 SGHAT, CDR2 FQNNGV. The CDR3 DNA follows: TGTGCCAGCAGCTTATTTTCAGGGAGGCGTGAGCAGTTCTTC. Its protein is CASSLFSGRREQFF.

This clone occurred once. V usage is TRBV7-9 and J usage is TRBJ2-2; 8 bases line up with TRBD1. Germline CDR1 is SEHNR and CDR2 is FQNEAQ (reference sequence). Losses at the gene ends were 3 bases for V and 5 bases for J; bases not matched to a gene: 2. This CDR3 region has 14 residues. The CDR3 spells CASSFGQGTGELFF. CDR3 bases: TGTGCCAGCAGCTTCGGACAGGGTACCGGGGAGCTGTTTTTT.

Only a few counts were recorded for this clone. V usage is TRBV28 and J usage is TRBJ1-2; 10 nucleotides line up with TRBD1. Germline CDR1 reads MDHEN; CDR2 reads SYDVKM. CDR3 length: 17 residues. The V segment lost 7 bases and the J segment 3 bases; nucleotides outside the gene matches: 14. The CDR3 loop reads CASKTRDRGLLDYGYTF. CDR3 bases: TGTGCCAGCAAGACGAGGGACAGGGGACTTCTGGACTATGGCTACACCTTC.

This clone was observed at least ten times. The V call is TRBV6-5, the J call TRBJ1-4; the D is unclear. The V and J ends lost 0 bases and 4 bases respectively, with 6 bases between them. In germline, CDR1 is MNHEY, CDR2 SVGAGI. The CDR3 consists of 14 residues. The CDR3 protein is CASSYSSVNEKLFF. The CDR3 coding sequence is TGTGCCAGCAGTTACTCGAGCGTTAATGAAAAACTGTTTTTT.

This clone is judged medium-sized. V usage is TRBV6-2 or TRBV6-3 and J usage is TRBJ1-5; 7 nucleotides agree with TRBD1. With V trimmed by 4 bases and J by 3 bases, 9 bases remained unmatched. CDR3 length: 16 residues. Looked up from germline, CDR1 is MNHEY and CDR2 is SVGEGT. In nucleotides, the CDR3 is TGTGCCAGCAGTTGGACAGGCGGGGGTCCCAATCAGCCCCAGCATTTT. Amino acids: CASSWTGGGPNQPQHF.

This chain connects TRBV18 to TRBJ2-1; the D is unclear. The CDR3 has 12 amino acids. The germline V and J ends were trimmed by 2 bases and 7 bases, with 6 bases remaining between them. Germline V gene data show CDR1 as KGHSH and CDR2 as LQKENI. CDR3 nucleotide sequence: TGTGCCAGCTCACCATTGGGTAATGAGCAGTTCTTC. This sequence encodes CASSPLGNEQFF.

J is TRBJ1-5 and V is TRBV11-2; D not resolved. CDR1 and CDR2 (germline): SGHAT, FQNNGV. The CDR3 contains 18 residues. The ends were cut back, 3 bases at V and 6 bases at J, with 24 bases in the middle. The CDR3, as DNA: TGTGCCAGCAGCTTTCGGCAGGAAAAACTTATGGGTGGTCAGCCCCAGCATTTT. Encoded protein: CASSFRQEKLMGGQPQHF.

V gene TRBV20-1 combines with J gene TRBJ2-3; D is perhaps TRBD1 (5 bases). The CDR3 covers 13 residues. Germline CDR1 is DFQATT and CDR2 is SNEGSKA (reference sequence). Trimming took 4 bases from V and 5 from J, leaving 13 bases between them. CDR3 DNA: TGCAGTGCTAAACCGCAGGGCAGAGATACGCAGTATTTT. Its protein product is CSAKPQGRDTQYF.

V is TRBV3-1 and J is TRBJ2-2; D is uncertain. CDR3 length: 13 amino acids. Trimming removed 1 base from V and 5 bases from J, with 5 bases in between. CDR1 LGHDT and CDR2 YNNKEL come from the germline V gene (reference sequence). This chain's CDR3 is CASSQVRTGELFF. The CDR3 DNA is TGTGCCAGCAGCCAAGTCCGGACCGGGGAGCTGTTTTTT.

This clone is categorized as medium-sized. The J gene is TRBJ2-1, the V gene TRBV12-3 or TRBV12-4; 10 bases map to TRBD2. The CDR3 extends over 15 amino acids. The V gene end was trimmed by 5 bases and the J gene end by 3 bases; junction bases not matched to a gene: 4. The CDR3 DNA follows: TGTGCCAGCAGTCAGGGACTAGCGTACTACAATGAGCAGTTCTTC. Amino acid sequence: CASSQGLAYYNEQFF.

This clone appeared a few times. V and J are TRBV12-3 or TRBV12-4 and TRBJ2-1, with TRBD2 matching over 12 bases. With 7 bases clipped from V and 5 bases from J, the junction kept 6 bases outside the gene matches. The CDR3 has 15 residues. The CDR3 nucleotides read TGTGCCAGCATCCCTCTAGCGGGAGGGCACAATGAGCAGTTCTTC. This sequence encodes CASIPLAGGHNEQFF.